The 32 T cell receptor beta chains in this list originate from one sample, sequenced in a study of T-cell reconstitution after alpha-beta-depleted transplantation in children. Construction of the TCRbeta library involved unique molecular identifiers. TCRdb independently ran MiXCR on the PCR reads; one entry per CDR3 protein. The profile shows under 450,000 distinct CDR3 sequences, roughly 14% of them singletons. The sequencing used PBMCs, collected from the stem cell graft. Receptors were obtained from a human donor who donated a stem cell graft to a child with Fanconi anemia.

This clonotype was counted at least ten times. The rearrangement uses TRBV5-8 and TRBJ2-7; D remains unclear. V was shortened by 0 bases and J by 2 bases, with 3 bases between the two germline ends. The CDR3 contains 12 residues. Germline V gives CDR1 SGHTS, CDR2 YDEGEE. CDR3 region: CASSLDAYEQYV. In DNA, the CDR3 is TGTGCCAGCAGCTTGGACGCCTACGAGCAGTACGTC.

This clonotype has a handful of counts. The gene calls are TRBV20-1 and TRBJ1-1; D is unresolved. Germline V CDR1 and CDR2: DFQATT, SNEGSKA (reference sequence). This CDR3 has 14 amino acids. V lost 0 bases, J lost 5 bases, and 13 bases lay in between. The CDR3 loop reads CSARDPKGWTEAFF. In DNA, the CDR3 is TGCAGTGCTAGAGATCCGAAGGGTTGGACTGAAGCTTTCTTT.

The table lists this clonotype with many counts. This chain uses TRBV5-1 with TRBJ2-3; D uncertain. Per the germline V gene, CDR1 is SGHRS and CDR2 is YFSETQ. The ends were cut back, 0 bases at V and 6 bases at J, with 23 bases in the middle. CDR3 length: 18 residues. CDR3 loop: CASSLVGRTLGISDTQYF. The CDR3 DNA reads TGCGCCAGCAGCTTGGTCGGGCGGACCCTAGGAATTTCGGATACGCAGTATTTT.

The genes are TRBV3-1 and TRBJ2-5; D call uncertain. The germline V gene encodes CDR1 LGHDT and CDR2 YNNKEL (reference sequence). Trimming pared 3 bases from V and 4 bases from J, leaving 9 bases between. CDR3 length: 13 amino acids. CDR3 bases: TGTGCCAGCAGCCAGAGATACCGAGAGACCCAGTACTTC. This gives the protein CASSQRYRETQYF.

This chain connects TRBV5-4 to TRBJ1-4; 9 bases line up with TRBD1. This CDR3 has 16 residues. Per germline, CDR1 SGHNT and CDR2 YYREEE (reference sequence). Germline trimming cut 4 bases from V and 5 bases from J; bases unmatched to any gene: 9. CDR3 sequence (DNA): TGTGCCAGCAGCCTGGGACAGGGAGGTACAAATGAAAAACTGTTTTTT. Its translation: CASSLGQGGTNEKLFF.

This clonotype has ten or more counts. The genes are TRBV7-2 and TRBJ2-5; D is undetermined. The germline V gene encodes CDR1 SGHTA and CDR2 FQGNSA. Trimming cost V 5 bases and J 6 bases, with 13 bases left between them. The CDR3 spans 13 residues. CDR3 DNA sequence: TGTGCCAGCAGCCGGACCTCTGGGCAGACCCAGTACTTC. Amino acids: CASSRTSGQTQYF.

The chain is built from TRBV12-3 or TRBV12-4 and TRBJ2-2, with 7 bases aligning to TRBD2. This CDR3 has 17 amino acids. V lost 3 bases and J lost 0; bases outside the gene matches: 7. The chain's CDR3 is CASSFGLGGTNTGELFF. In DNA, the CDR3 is TGTGCCAGCAGTTTCGGCCTGGGGGGGACGAACACCGGGGAGCTGTTTTTT.

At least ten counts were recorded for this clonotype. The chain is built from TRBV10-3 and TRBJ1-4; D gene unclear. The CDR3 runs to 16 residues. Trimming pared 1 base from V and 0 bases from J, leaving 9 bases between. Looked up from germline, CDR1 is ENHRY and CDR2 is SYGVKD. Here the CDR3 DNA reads TGTGCCATCAGTGAGTTCCCAGCAACAACTAATGAAAAACTGTTTTTT. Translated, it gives CAISEFPATTNEKLFF.

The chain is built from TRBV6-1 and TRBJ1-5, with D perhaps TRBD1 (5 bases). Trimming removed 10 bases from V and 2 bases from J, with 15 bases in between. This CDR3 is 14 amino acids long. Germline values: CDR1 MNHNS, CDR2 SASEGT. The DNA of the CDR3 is TGTGCCACCCTGTATGGGGGAGGCAATCAGCCCCAGCATTTT. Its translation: CATLYGGGNQPQHF.

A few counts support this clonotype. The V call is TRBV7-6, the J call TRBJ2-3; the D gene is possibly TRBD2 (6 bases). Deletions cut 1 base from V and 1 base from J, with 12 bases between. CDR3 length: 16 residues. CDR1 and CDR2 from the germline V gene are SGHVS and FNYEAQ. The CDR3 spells CASSLGYRRGTDTQYF. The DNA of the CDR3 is TGTGCCAGCAGCTTAGGGTACCGGAGGGGCACAGATACGCAGTATTTT. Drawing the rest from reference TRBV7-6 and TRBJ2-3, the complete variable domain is GAGVSQSPRYKVTKRGQDVALRCDPISGHVSLYWYRQALGQGPEFLTYFNYEAQQDKSGLPNDRFSAERPEGSISTLTIQRTEQRDSAMYRCASSLGYRRGTDTQYFGPGTRLTVL.

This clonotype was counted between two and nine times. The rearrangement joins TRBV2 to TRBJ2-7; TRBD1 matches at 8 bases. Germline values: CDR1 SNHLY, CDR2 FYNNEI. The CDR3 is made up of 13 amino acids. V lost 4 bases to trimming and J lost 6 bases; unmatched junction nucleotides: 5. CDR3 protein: CASSAEQGGEQYF. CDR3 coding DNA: TGTGCCAGCAGTGCAGAACAGGGGGGCGAGCAGTACTTC.

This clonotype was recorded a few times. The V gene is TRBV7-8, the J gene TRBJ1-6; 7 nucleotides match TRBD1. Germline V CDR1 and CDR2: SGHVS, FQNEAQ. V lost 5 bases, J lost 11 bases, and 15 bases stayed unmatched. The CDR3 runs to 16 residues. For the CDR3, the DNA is TGTGCCAGCAGCGTACGACAGGGTAACAGGGGAGCACCCCTCCACTTT. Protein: CASSVRQGNRGAPLHF.

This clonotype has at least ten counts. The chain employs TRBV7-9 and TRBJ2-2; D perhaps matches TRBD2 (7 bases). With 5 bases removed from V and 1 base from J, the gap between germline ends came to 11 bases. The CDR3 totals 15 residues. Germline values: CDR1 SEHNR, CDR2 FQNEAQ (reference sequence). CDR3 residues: CASSRGAGNTGELFF. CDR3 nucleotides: TGTGCCAGCAGCCGGGGGGCAGGGAACACCGGGGAGCTGTTTTTT.

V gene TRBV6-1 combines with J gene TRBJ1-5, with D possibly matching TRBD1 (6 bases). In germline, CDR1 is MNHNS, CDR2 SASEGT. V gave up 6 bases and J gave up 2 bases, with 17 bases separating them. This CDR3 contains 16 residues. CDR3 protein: CASREQGSRGNQPQHF. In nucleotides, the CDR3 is TGTGCCAGCAGAGAACAGGGCTCTAGGGGCAATCAGCCCCAGCATTTT.

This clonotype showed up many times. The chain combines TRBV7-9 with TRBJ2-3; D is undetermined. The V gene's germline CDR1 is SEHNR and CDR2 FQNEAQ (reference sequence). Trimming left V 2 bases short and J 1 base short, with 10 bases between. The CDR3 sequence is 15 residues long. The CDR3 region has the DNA TGTGCCAGCAGCTTAATGGCAGTCCGCACAGATACGCAGTATTTT. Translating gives CASSLMAVRTDTQYF.

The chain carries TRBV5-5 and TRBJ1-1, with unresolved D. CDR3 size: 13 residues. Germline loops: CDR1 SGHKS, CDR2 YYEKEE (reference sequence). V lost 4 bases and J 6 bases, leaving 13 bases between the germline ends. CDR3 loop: CASSTGALPEAFF. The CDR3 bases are TGTGCCAGCAGCACGGGAGCCCTCCCTGAAGCTTTCTTT.

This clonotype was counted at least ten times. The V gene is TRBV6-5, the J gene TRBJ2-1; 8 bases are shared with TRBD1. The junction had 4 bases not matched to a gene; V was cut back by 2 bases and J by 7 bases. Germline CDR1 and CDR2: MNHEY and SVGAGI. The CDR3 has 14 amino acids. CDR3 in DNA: TGTGCCAGCAGTTACAGGGGACAGGAGAATGAGCAGTTCTTC. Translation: CASSYRGQENEQFF.

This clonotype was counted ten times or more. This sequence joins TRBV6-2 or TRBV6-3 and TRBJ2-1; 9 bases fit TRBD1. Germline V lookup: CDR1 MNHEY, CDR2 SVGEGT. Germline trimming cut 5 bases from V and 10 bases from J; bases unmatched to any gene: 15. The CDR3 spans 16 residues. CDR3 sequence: CASSPVGTGSNYEQFF. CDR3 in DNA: TGTGCCAGCAGTCCCGTTGGGACAGGGTCAAATTACGAGCAGTTCTTC.

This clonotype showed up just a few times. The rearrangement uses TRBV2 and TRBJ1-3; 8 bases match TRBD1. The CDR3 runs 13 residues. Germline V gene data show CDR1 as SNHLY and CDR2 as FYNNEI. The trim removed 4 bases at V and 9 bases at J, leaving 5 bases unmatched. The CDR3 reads CASSAGQGSTIYF. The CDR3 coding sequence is TGTGCCAGCAGTGCCGGACAGGGATCCACCATATATTTT.

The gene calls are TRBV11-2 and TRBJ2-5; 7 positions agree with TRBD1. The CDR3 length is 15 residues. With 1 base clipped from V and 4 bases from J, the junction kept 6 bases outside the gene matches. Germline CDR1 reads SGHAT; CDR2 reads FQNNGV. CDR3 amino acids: CASSLATGVTETQYF. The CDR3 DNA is TGTGCCAGCAGCTTAGCTACAGGGGTAACAGAGACCCAGTACTTC.

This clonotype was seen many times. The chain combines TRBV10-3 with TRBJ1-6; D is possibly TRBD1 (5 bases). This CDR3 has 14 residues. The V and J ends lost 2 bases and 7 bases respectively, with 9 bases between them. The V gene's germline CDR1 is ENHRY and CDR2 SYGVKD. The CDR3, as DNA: TGTGCCATCAGTGAGCCAGGGAAGAATTCACCCCTCCACTTT. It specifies CAISEPGKNSPLHF.

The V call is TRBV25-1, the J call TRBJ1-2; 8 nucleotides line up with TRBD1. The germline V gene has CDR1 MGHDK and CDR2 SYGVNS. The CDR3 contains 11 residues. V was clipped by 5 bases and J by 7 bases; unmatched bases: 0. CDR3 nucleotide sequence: TGTGCCAGCAGTACAGGGGGTGGCTACACCTTC. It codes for CASSTGGGYTF.

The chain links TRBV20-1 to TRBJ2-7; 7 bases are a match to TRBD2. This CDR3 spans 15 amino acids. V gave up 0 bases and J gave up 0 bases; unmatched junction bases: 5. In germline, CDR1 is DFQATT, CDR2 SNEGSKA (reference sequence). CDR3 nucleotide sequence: TGCAGTGCTAGAGATCGGGGGGATCACTCCTACGAGCAGTACGTC. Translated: CSARDRGDHSYEQYV.

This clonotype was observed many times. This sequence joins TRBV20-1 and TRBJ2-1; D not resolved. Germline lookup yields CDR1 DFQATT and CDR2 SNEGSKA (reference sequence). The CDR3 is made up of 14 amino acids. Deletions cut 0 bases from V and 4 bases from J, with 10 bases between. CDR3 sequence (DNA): TGCAGTGCTAGAGATCGTTTGGATTACAATGAGCAGTTCTTC. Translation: CSARDRLDYNEQFF.

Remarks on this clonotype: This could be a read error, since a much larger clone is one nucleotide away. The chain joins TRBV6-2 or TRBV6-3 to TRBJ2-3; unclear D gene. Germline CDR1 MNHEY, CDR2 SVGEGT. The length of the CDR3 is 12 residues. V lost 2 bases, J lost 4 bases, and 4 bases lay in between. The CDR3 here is CASSYTADTQYF. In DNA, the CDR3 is TGTGCCAGCAGTTACACGGCAGATACGCAGTATTTT.

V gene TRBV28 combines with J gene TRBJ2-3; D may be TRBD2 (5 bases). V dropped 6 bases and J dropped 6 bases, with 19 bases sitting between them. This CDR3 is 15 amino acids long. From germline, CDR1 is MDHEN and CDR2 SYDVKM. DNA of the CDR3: TGTGCCAGCAGCCTGCTAGCCCCTCAATCTGATACGCAGTATTTT. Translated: CASSLLAPQSDTQYF.

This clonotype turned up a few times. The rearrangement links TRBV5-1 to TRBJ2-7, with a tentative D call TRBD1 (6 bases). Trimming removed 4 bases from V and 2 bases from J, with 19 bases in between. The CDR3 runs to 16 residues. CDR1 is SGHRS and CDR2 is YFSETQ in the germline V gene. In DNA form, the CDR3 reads TGCGCCAGCAGCACTCCGGGGCAGGGGACAACCTACGAGCAGTACTTC. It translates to CASSTPGQGTTYEQYF.

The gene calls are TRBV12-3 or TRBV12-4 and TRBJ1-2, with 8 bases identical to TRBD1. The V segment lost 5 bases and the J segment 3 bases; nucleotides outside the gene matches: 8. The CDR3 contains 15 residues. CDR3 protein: CASSPQTGDYYGYTF. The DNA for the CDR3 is TGTGCCAGCAGTCCCCAGACAGGGGATTACTATGGCTACACCTTC.

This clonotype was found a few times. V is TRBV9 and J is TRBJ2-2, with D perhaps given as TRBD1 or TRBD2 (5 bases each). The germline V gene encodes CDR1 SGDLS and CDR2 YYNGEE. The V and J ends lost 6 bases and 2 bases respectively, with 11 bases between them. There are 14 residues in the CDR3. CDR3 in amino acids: CASNSRGNTGELFF. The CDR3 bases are TGTGCCAGCAACTCGAGGGGTAACACCGGGGAGCTGTTTTTT.

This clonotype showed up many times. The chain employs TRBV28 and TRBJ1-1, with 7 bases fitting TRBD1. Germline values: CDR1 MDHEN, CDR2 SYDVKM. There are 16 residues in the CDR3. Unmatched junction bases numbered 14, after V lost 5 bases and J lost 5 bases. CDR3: CASSKTGRAGRTEAFF. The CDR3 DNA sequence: TGTGCCAGCAGTAAGACAGGGAGGGCTGGTAGGACTGAAGCTTTCTTT.

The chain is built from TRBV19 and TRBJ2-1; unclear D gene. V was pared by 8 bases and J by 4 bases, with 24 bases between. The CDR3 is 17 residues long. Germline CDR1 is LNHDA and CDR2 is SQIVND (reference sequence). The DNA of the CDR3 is TGTGCCAGTCGCCAACGACCCACCCTCTACATGTACAATGAGCAGTTCTTC. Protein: CASRQRPTLYMYNEQFF.

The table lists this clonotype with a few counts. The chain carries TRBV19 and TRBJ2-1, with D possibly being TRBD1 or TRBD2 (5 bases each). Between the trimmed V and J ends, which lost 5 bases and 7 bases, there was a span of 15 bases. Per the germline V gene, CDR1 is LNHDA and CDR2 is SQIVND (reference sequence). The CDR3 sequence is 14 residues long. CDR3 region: CASSHRDARNEQFF. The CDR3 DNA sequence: TGTGCCAGTAGTCACCGGGACGCTCGTAATGAGCAGTTCTTC.